This T cell receptor beta chain was retrieved from a study of T cells in Graves' hyperthyroidism and ophthalmopathy. Overall study context: Peripheral blood collection took place at initial diagnosis, before any treatment.

This CDR3 has 15 amino acids. Per germline, CDR1 MGHRA and CDR2 YSYEKL. Trimming took 0 bases from V and 3 from J, leaving 8 bases between them. Amplified regions were TCR beta CDR3 sequences from RNA transcripts. The primer set for the first-round RT-PCR of the TCR CDR3 was HTBI. TCRdb called the multiplex PCR reads again in MiXCR, with one record for every CDR3 protein. Of 400,000 or so distinct CDR3 sequences listed, 13% to 15% are singletons. The V call is TRBV4-1, the J call TRBJ2-2; D gene ambiguous. The origin of this receptor is a woman aged 60-70 years with Graves' ophthalmopathy. Sequencing was performed on blood. CDR3 DNA: TGCGCCAGCAGCCAAGACCATGGGGACACCGGGGAGCTGTTTTTT. This translates into CASSQDHGDTGELFF.